This record covers a single T cell receptor (beta chain). Its antigen is still unknown. The CDR3 covers 14 residues. With 10 bases removed from V and 2 bases from J, the gap between germline ends came to 16 bases. In germline, CDR1 is LNHDA, CDR2 SQIVND (reference sequence). This sample is part of a study of shared clonotypes between healthy human individuals. Adults of Caucasian background living in Nashville, Tennessee made up all donors. Regarding the study as a whole: Exclusively blood specimens were collected; tissue repertoires likely differ.

Replicate PCRs run on sorted subsets employed approximately 0.2 ug DNA, approximately 30,000 T cell genomes. Original handling: Filtering differed, since immunoSEQ gave only junction sequences and no quality scores. Measured with immunoSEQ multiplex PCR; TCRdb has only the in-frame clones, and not every one. The D gene and trimming were derived from the DNA, and the V and J assignments and clone size from that table. The top ten clones hold roughly 0.13% of a sample with more than 2 million clones, approximately 95% of them seen once. Material for sequencing was naive CD4+ T cells sorted from blood. Subset of the sample: CD45RA+ positively selected. The chain links TRBV19 to TRBJ2-3; TRBD2 might be the D (6 bases). The receptor comes from a man younger than 30 in good health. The DNA of the CDR3 is TGTGCCACTAGAAAATCGGGGGACACAGATACGCAGTATTTT. It translates to CATRKSGDTDTQYF.